One T cell receptor (beta chain) is described in this entry. Its cognate antigen is unknown. The CDR3 has 14 residues. V was cut by 5 bases and J by 3 bases, with 14 bases left in between. The germline gives CDR1 MDHEN, CDR2 SYDVKM. A universal primer binding site was introduced by template switching. The final cDNA contained unique molecular identifiers. Via MiXCR, TCRdb re-called the 5' RACE reads, giving one row per CDR3 protein. The table records roughly 710,000 distinct CDR3 sequences, roughly 6% of them present only once. This sample is drawn from a study of identical twins. Study-level points and caveats: Where beta out-of-frame sequences were concerned, excess twin sharing was weaker.

The V and J genes are TRBV28 and TRBJ2-7; tentatively, D is TRBD2 (6 bases). The receptor's source is a man aged 18 to 29 in good health. Sequencing used naive T cells sorted from blood. This CDR3 is CASSPPGTVYEQYF. The CDR3 bases are TGTGCCAGCAGTCCCCCAGGGACTGTCTACGAGCAGTACTTC.